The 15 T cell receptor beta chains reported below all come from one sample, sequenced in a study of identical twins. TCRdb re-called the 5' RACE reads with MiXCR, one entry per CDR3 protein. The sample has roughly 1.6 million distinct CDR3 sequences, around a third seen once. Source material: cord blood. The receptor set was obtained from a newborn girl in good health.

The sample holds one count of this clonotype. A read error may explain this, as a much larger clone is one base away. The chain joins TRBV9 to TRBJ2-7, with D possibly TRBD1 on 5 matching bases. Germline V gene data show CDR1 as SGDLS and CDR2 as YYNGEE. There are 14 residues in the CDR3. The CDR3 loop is CANSASTGSYEQYF. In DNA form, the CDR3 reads TGTGCCAACAGCGCTTCCACAGGTTCCTACGAGCAGTACTTC. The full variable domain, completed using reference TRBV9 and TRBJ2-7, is DSGVTQTPKHLITATGQRVTLRCSPRSGDLSVYWYQQSLDQGLQFLIQYYNGEERAKGNILERFSAQQFPDLHSELNLSSLELGDSALYFCANSASTGSYEQYFGPGTRLTVT.

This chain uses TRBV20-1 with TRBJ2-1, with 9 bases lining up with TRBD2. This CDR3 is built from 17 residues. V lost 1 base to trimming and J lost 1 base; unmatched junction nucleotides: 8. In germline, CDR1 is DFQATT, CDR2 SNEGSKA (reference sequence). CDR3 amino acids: CSARAPSGRPSYNEQFF. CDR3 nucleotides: TGCAGTGCTAGAGCGCCGAGCGGGAGGCCTTCCTACAATGAGCAGTTCTTC.

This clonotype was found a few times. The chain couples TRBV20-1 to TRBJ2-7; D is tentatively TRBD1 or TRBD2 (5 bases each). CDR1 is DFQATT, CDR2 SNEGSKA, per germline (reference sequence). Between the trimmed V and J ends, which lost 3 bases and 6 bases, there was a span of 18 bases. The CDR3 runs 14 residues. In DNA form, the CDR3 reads TGCAGTGCTAGTAGAGGGGTCAAAAGCTCCGAGCAGTACTTC. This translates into CSASRGVKSSEQYF.

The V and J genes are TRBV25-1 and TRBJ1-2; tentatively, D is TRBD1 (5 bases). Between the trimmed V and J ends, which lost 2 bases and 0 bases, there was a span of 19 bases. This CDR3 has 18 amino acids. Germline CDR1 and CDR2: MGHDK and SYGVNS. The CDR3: CASSEKVGLQGANYGYTF. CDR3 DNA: TGTGCCAGCAGTGAAAAGGTGGGGCTGCAGGGAGCTAACTATGGCTACACCTTC.

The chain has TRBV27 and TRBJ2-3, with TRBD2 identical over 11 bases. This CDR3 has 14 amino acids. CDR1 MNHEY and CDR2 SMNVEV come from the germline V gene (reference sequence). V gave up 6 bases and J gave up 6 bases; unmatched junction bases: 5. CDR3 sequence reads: CASRGGTSGDTQYF. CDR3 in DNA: TGTGCCAGCAGGGGAGGGACTAGCGGCGATACGCAGTATTTT.

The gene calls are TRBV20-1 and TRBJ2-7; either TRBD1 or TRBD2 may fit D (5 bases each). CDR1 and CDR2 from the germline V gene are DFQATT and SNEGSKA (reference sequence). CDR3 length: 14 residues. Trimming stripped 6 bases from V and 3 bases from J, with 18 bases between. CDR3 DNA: TGCAGTGCCCCTGGGGGTATACTCAACTACGAGCAGTACTTC. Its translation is CSAPGGILNYEQYF.

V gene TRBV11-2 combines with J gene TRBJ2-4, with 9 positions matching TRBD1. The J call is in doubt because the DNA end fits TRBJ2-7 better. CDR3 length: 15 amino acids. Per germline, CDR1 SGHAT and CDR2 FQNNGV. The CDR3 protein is CASSQDRTGAYEQYF. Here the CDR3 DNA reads TGTGCCAGCAGCCAAGATCGGACAGGGGCATACGAGCAGTACTTC.

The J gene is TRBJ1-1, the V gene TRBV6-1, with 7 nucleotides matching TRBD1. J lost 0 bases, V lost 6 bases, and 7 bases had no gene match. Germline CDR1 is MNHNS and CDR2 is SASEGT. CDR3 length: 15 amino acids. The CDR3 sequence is CASSDRAPMNTEAFF. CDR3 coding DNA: TGTGCCAGCAGCGACAGGGCCCCCATGAACACTGAAGCTTTCTTT.

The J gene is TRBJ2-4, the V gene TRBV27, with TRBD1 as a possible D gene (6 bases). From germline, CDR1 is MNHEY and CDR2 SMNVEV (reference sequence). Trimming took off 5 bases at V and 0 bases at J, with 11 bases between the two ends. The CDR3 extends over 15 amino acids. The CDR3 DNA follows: TGTGCCAGCAGTCCGGACAGAATAGCCAAAAACATTCAGTACTTC. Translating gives CASSPDRIAKNIQYF.

The CDR3 region is CASSLDDSLNTEAFF. Written as DNA, the CDR3 is TGTGCCAGCAGCTTAGATGACAGCTTGAACACTGAAGCTTTCTTT. The chain carries TRBV7-2 and TRBJ1-1; a possible D gene is TRBD1 (5 bases). CDR1 is SGHTA and CDR2 is FQGNSA in the germline V gene. The ends were cut back, 1 base at V and 0 bases at J, with 9 bases in the middle. The CDR3 length is 15 residues.

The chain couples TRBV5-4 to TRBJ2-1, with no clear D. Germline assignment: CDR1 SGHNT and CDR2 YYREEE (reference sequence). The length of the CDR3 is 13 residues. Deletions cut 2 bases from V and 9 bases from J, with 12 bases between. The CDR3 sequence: CASSFDLKGEQFF. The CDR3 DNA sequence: TGTGCCAGCAGCTTCGACCTAAAGGGTGAGCAGTTCTTC.

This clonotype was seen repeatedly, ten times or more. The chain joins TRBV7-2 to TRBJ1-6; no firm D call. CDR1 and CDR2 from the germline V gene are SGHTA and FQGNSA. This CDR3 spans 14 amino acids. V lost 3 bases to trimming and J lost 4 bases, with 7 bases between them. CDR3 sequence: CASSFGPYNSPLHF. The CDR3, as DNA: TGTGCCAGCAGCTTTGGGCCATATAATTCACCCCTCCACTTT.

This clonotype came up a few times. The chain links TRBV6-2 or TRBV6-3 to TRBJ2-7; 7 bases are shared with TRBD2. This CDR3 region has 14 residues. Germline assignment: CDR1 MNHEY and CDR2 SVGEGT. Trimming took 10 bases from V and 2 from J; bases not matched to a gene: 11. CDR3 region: CATTMTSLTYEQYF. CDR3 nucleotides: TGTGCCACCACGATGACTAGCCTAACCTACGAGCAGTACTTC.

The DNA for the CDR3 is TGTGCCAGCACCTTCGCCACTAGCGGGATTAACTACGAGCAGTACTTC. Translated, it gives CASTFATSGINYEQYF. J is TRBJ2-7 and V is TRBV6-6; TRBD2 matches 10 bases. Germline CDR1 is MNHNY and CDR2 is SVGAGI (reference sequence). This CDR3 region has 16 residues. V was pared by 7 bases and J by 3 bases, with 12 bases of the junction left unmatched.

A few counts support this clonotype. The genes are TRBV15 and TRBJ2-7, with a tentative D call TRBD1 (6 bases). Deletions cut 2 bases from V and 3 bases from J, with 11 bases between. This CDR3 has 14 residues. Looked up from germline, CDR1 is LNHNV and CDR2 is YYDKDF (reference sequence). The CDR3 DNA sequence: TGTGCCACCAGCAGACAGGGGCCCCTCTACGAGCAGTACTTC. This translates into CATSRQGPLYEQYF.